The 17 T cell receptor beta chains below were found in one sample sequenced in a study of vaccination effects on CD4 cells after COVID-19. Their recognized antigens are unknown. The table came from immunoSEQ multiplex PCR; TCRdb's copy has only in-frame clones and leaves some out. Of under 80,000 clones listed, around 79% are singletons. The ViraFEST assay expanded antigen-specific CD4+ T cells with viral peptide pools before sequencing. Following 10 days of culture, CD4+ T cells were isolated. Negative nucleocapsid antibody tests before and after vaccination confirmed no previous SARS-CoV-2 infection. The starting material was CD4+ T cells from PBMCs cultured with SARS-CoV-2 spike peptides, obtained before COVID-19 vaccination. The receptors stem from a human donor who received a COVID-19 vaccine.

This clone was picked up a small number of times. The rearrangement links TRBV7-3 to TRBJ1-6; 7 bases line up with TRBD1. V shed 5 bases, J shed 3 bases, and the junction held 1 base outside the gene matches. From germline, CDR1 is SGHTA and CDR2 FQGTGA. The CDR3 length is 14 residues. The CDR3 region has the DNA TGTGCCAGCAGCCGGGACAGCTATAATTCACCCCTCCACTTT. Its protein is CASSRDSYNSPLHF. The full variable domain, with the rest looked up from reference TRBV7-3 and TRBJ1-6, is GAGVSQTPSNKVTEKGKYVELRCDPISGHTALYWYRQSLGQGPEFLIYFQGTGAADDSGLPNDRFFAVRPEGSVSTLKIQRTERGDSAVYLCASSRDSYNSPLHFGNGTRLTVT.

This clone was seen just once. The CDR3 DNA is TGTGCCAGCAGTCCATACGGGACATACAACGAGCAGTACGTC. As protein: CASSPYGTYNEQYV. The chain uses TRBV6-6 and TRBJ2-7, with a weak D call TRBD1 (6 bases). The CDR3 spans 14 residues. Germline lookup yields CDR1 MNHNY and CDR2 SVGAGI (reference sequence). Trimming took 5 bases from V and 5 from J, leaving 16 bases between them.

The chain is built from TRBV9 and TRBJ2-6; the match to TRBD2 covers 12 bases. Germline loops: CDR1 SGDLS, CDR2 YYNGEE. Trimming took 5 bases from V and 1 from J; bases not matched to a gene: 7. The CDR3 loop spans 18 amino acids. CDR3 sequence: CASRYGLAGSSGANVLTF. The CDR3 DNA reads as TGTGCCAGCAGGTACGGACTAGCGGGGTCATCTGGGGCCAACGTCCTGACTTTC.

J is TRBJ1-4 and V is TRBV5-1; weak D call: TRBD1 (5 bases). The CDR3 has 14 residues. The V end was cut by 2 bases, the J end by 6 bases, with 11 bases between. Germline assignment: CDR1 SGHRS and CDR2 YFSETQ. CDR3 in amino acids: CASSFREGHEKLFF. Here the CDR3 DNA reads TGCGCCAGCAGCTTCAGGGAGGGGCATGAAAAACTGTTTTTT. The full variable domain, with the rest looked up from reference TRBV5-1 and TRBJ1-4, is KAGVTQTPRYLIKTRGQQVTLSCSPISGHRSVSWYQQTPGQGLQFLFEYFSETQRNKGNFPGRFSGRQFSNSRSEMNVSTLELGDSALYLCASSFREGHEKLFFGSGTQLSVL.

V usage is TRBV6-5 and J usage is TRBJ1-2, with unresolved D. The germline gives CDR1 MNHEY, CDR2 SVGAGI. Trimming removed 0 bases at V and 2 bases at J, with 13 bases between. The CDR3 loop spans 16 amino acids. The DNA for the CDR3 is TGTGCCAGCAGTTACTCTTCCGGGGTGAGCAACTATGGCTACACCTTC. This translates into CASSYSSGVSNYGYTF.

The chain uses TRBV5-6 and TRBJ1-2; TRBD1 matches at 8 bases. Trimming at V came to 4 bases and at J to 4 bases, leaving 9 bases not matched to a gene. CDR3 length: 15 residues. The germline V gene encodes CDR1 SGHDT and CDR2 YYEEEE. The CDR3 DNA sequence: TGTGCCAGCAGCGCCGACAGGGGACCTTTCTATGGCTACACCTTC. Its translation is CASSADRGPFYGYTF. Together with reference TRBV5-6 and TRBJ1-2, the CDR3 gives the full variable domain: DAGVTQSPTHLIKTRGQQVTLRCSPKSGHDTVSWYQQALGQGPQFIFQYYEEEERQRGNFPDRFSGHQFPNYSSELNVNALLLGDSALYLCASSADRGPFYGYTFGSGTRLTVV.

The gene calls are TRBV7-3 and TRBJ2-6; no firm D call. V lost 0 bases, J lost 0 bases, and 6 bases lay in between. The CDR3 has 16 residues. Germline CDR1 is SGHTA and CDR2 is FQGTGA. The CDR3 nucleotides read TGTGCCAGCAGCTTAACGTCGATCTCTGGGGCCAACGTCCTGACTTTC. The encoded protein is CASSLTSISGANVLTF.

The rearrangement uses TRBV28 and TRBJ2-1; TRBD1 aligns across 7 bases. Germline V gene sequence: CDR1 MDHEN, CDR2 SYDVKM. This CDR3 has 16 residues. The trim removed 3 bases at V and 0 bases at J, leaving 5 bases unmatched. The CDR3 sequence is CASSFRRQGSYNEQFF. The CDR3 nucleotides read TGTGCCAGCAGTTTCCGCCGACAGGGCTCCTACAATGAGCAGTTCTTC.

The chain employs TRBV18 and TRBJ1-1, with a tentative D call TRBD1 (5 bases). Trimming shortened V by 4 bases and J by 0 bases, and 15 bases separated the two germline ends. The CDR3 contains 16 residues. Per germline, CDR1 KGHSH and CDR2 LQKENI. CDR3 nucleotides: TGTGCCAGCTCACAATGGTCGAGACAGATGAACACTGAAGCTTTCTTT. As protein: CASSQWSRQMNTEAFF.

The chain couples TRBV19 to TRBJ1-2; the D gene is possibly TRBD1 (5 bases). V was shortened by 2 bases and J by 0 bases, with 10 bases between the two germline ends. Per the germline V gene, CDR1 is LNHDA and CDR2 is SQIVND (reference sequence). The CDR3 extends over 15 amino acids. CDR3 nucleotide sequence: TGTGCCAGTAGTATAAGGGACCCGCCTAACTATGGCTACACCTTC. This sequence encodes CASSIRDPPNYGYTF.

The chain employs TRBV9 and TRBJ1-6; possibly TRBD1 for D (6 bases). Trimming removed 1 base from V and 9 bases from J, with 14 bases in between. This CDR3 is 15 amino acids long. The germline CDR1 and CDR2 sequences are SGDLS and YYNGEE. Here the CDR3 reads CASSVYPGEASPLHF. CDR3 coding DNA: TGTGCCAGCAGCGTATATCCAGGGGAAGCTTCACCCCTCCACTTT.

V usage is TRBV9 and J usage is TRBJ1-1; D is unresolved. Between the trimmed V and J ends, which lost 0 bases and 1 base, there was a span of 7 bases. The germline CDR1 and CDR2 sequences are SGDLS and YYNGEE. The CDR3 spans 14 residues. The CDR3: CASSVGAENTEAFF. The CDR3 DNA reads TGTGCCAGCAGCGTAGGGGCAGAGAACACTGAAGCTTTCTTT.

The V and J genes are TRBV5-1 and TRBJ1-1, with D possibly being TRBD1 (6 bases). Germline CDR1 reads SGHRS; CDR2 reads YFSETQ. This CDR3 has 14 residues. V lost 7 bases, J lost 6 bases, and 19 bases lay in between. For the CDR3, the DNA is TGCGCCAGCCGCTGGGGCCAGGGGTTTTCTGAAGCTTTCTTT. The encoded protein is CASRWGQGFSEAFF.

This sequence joins TRBV25-1 and TRBJ2-5; D may be TRBD1 (5 bases). Germline V gene sequence: CDR1 MGHDK, CDR2 SYGVNS. This CDR3 region has 15 residues. V was clipped by 0 bases and J by 5 bases, with 13 bases between them. CDR3 region: CASSEYTSAGETQYF. The DNA of the CDR3 is TGTGCCAGCAGTGAATATACGTCTGCAGGGGAGACCCAGTACTTC.

This chain uses TRBV5-1 with TRBJ1-5; the D is unclear. Looked up from germline, CDR1 is SGHRS and CDR2 is YFSETQ. Trimming left V 0 bases short and J 1 base short, with 2 bases between. The CDR3 spans 13 residues. The DNA for the CDR3 is TGCGCCAGCAGCTTGGAGAGCAATCAGCCCCAGCATTTT. Protein product: CASSLESNQPQHF. The full variable domain, rest sourced from reference TRBV5-1 and TRBJ1-5, is KAGVTQTPRYLIKTRGQQVTLSCSPISGHRSVSWYQQTPGQGLQFLFEYFSETQRNKGNFPGRFSGRQFSNSRSEMNVSTLELGDSALYLCASSLESNQPQHFGDGTRLSIL.

The chain couples TRBV5-8 to TRBJ1-1, with D maybe TRBD1 (5 bases). Trimming removed 2 bases at V and 8 bases at J, with 7 bases between. Germline values: CDR1 SGHTS, CDR2 YDEGEE. CDR3 size: 11 residues. The CDR3 DNA follows: TGTGCCAGCAGCTTTCACAGGGAAGCTTTCTTT. Its protein is CASSFHREAFF.

This chain links TRBV3-1 (or the pseudogene TRBV3-2) with TRBJ1-3; 7 bases match TRBD1. CDR3 length: 15 residues. Germline values: CDR1 LGHDT, CDR2 YNNKEL (reference sequence). The trim removed 1 base at V and 4 bases at J, leaving 4 bases unmatched. As DNA, the CDR3 is TGTGCCAGCAGCCAAGGACAGGGTAGGGGAAACACCATATATTTT. Translating gives CASSQGQGRGNTIYF.